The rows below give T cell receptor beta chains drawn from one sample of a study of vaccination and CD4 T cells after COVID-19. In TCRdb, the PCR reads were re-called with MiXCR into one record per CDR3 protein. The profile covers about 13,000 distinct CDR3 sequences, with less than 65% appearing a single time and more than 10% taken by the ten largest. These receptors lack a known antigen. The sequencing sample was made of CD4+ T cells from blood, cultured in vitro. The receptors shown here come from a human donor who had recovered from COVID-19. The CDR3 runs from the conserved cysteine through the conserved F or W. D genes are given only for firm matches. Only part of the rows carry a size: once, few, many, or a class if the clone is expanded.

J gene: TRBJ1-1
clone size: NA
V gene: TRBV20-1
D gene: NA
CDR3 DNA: TGCAGTGCCAGAGACGCCAGAGAGAACACTGAAGCTTTCTTT
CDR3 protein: CSARDARENTEAFF

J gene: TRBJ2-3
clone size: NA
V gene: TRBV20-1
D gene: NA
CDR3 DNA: TGCAGTGCAGCGTCTCGGGATCTCACAGATACGCAGTATTTT
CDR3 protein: CSAASRDLTDTQYF

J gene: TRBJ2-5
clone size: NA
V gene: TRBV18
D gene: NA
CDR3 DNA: TGTGCCAGCTCACCACGCGAGACCCCAGAGACCCAGTACTTC
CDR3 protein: CASSPRETPETQYF

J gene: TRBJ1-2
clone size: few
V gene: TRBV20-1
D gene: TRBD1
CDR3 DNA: TGCAGTGCTAGAGAGGCTCAGGGGGCGAACTATGGCTACACCTTC
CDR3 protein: CSAREAQGANYGYTF

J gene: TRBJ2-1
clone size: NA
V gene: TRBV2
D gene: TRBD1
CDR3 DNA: TGTGCCAGCAAGTCGGGACAGGGGACTGAGCAGTTCTTC
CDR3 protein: CASKSGQGTEQFF

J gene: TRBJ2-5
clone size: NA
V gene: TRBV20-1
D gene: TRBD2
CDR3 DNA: TGCAGTGCTAGCCAAGCGGGGACCCAAGAGACCCAGTACTTC
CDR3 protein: CSASQAGTQETQYF

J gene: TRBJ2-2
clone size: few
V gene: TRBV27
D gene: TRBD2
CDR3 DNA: TGTGCCAGCAGTTCCAGCCCGCCGAGACTAGCGAGGACCGGGGAGCTGTTTTTT
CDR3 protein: CASSSSPPRLARTGELFF

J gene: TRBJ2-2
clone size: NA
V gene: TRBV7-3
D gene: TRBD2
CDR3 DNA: TGTGCCAGCAGCTTAACGGGGCCGGGACTAGCGTCCGGGGAGCTGTTTTTT
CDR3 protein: CASSLTGPGLASGELFF

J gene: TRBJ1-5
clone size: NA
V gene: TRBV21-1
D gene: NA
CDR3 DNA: TGTGCCAGCGGACGGGAGAATCAGCCCCAGCATTTT
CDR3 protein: CASGRENQPQHF

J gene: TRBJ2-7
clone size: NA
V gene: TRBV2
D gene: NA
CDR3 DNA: TGTGCCAGCAGGGCAGGGACCTTTGAACCTTACGAGCAGTACTTC
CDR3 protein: CASRAGTFEPYEQYF

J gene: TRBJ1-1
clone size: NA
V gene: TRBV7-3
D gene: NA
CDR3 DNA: TGTGCCAGCAGCACGAATAGGGCTGGTGAAGCTTTCTTT
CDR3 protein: CASSTNRAGEAFF

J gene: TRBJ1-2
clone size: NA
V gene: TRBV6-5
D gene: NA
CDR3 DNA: TGTGCCAGCAGTTACGAGGGGTCCGGCTATGGCTACACCTTC
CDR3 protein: CASSYEGSGYGYTF

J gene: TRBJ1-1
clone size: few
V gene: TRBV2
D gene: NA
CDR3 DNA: TGTGCCAGCACTAGACCCACCTTAAGAGCTTTCTTT
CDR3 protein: CASTRPTLRAFF

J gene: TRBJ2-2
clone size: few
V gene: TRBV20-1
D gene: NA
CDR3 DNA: TGCAGTGCTGTCCCGGGACCTAGGTCCGGGGAGCTGTTTTTT
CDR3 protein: CSAVPGPRSGELFF

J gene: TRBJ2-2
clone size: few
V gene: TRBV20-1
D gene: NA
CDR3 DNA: TGCAGTGCTAGGAGGGGGAGGGACGGGGAGCTGTTTTTT
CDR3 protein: CSARRGRDGELFF

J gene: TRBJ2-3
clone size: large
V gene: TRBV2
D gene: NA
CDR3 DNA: TGTGCCAGCAGTGCGGGAATAGCGGCTCCAGATACGCAGTATTTT
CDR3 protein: CASSAGIAAPDTQYF

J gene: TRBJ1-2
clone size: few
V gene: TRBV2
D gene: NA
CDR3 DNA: TGTGCCAGCAGTGAGATAAAGGTGACCTCCAACGAGGCCACCTTC
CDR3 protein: CASSEIKVTSNEATF

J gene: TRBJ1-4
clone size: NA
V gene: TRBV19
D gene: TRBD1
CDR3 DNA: TGTGCCAGTAGTAACAGGGGGCCAACAACTAATGAAAAACTGTTTTTT
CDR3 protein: CASSNRGPTTNEKLFF

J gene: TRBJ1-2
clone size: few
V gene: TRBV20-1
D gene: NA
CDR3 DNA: TGCAGTGCCAGTCTCGGAAACTATGGCTACACCTTC
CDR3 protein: CSASLGNYGYTF

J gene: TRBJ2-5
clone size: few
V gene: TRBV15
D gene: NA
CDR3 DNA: TGTGCCACCAGCAGAGGGCCCCAAGAGACCCAGTACTTC
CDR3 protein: CATSRGPQETQYF

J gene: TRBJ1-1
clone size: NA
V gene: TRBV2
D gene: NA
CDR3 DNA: TGTGCCAGCAGTGAAGACAGCAACACTGAAGCTTTCTTT
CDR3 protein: CASSEDSNTEAFF

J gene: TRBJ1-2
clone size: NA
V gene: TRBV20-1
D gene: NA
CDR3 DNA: TGCAGTGCTAGGCGAAGGGCAGCTAACTATGGCTACACCTTC
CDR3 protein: CSARRRAANYGYTF

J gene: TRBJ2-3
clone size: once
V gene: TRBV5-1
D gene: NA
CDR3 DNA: TGCGCCAGCAGCTTGGATCAGGGGACGACAGATACGCAGTATTTT
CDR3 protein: CASSLDQGTTDTQYF

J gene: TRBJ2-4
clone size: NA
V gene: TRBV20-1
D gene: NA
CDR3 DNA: TGCAGTGTAGCCAAAAACATTCAGTACTTC
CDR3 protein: CSVAKNIQYF

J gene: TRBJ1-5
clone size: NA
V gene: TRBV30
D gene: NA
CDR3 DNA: TGTGCCTGGACTGTCGGGACCTTCAATCAGCCCCAGCATTTT
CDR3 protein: CAWTVGTFNQPQHF

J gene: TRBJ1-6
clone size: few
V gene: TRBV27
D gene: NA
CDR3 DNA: TGTGCCAGCAGTTTCAGAAATTCACCCCTCCACTTT
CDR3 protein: CASSFRNSPLHF

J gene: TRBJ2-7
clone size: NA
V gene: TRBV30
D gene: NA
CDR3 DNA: TGTGCCTGGAGTCGAGGCCTTAGCGCTAGCTCCTACGAGCAGTACTTC
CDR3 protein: CAWSRGLSASSYEQYF

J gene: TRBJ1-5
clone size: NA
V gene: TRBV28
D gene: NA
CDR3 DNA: TGTGCCAGCAGTTTACAGGGTTTCCAGCCCCAGCATTTT
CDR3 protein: CASSLQGFQPQHF

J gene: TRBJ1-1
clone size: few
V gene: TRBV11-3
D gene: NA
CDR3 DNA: TGTGCCAGCAGCTTGAGAGTGAACACTGAAGCTTTCTTT
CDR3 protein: CASSLRVNTEAFF

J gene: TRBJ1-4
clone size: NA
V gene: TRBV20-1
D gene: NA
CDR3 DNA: TGCAGTGCTAAGGGAACTAATGAAAAACTGTTTTTT
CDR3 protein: CSAKGTNEKLFF

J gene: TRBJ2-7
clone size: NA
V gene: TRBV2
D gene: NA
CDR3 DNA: TGTGCCAGCAGAAACGGGGTGCAGTACTTC
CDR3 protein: CASRNGVQYF

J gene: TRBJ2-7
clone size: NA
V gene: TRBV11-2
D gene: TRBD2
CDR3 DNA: TGTGCCAGCAGCCCGATAAGGGAAAGGGGCCCTAGCGGGAGGTATACCTACGAGCAGTACTTC
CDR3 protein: CASSPIRERGPSGRYTYEQYF

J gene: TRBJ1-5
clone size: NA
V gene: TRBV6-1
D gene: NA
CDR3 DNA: TGTGCCAGCGTACAGAATCTAAGAAACAATCAGCCCCAGCATTTT
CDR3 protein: CASVQNLRNNQPQHF

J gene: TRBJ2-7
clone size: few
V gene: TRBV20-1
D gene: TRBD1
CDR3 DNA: TGCAGTGCCCTCATAGGGAGACAGGGCAACTACGAGCAGTACTTC
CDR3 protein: CSALIGRQGNYEQYF

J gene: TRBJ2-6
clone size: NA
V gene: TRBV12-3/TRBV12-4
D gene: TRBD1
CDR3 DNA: TGTGCCAGCAGTCTCAGGACAGGGCCCTCTGGGGCCAACGTCCTGACTTTC
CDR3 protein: CASSLRTGPSGANVLTF

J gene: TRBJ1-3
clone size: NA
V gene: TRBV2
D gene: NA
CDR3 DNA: TGTGCCAGCAGTGAAGGGGGATTCTACTCTGGAAACACCATATATTTT
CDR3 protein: CASSEGGFYSGNTIYF

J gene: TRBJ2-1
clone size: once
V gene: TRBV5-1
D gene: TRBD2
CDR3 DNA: TGCGCCAGCAGCGAGAGCGGGGGAAGCTACAATGAGCAGTTCTTC
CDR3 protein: CASSESGGSYNEQFF

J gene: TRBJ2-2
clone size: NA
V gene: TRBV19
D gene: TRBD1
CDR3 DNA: TGTGCCAGTATTAATTCAGGACAGGGAGTCACCGGGGAGCTGTTTTTT
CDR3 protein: CASINSGQGVTGELFF

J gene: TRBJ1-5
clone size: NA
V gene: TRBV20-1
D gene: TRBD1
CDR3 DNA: TGCAGTGCCAGGGGGCTAGGAACAGGTTATCAGCCCCAGCATTTT
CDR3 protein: CSARGLGTGYQPQHF

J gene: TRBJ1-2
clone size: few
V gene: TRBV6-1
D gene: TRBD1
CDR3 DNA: TGTGCCAGCAGTGAAACTCGAGCCTCGGGACAGAGCTATGGCTACACCTTC
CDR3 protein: CASSETRASGQSYGYTF

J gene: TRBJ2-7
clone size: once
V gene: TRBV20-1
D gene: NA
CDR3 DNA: TGCAGTGCTAGCGGGAGTTTTCAGAACGAGCAGTACTTC
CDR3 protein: CSASGSFQNEQYF

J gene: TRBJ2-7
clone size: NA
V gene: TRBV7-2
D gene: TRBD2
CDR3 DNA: TGTGCCAGCAGCTTTAGCGGGAGGGCCGAGCAGTACTTC
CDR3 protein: CASSFSGRAEQYF

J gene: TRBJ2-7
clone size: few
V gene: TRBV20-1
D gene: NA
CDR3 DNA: TGCAGTGCTAGAAGAGCGGGCGAAGAATCCTACGAGCAGTACTTC
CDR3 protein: CSARRAGEESYEQYF

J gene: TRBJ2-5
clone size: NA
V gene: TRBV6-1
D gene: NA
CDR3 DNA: TGTGCCACACGTCAGGGTGTTGTGGAGACCCAGTACTTC
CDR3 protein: CATRQGVVETQYF

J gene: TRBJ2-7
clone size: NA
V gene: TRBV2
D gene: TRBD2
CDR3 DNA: TGTGCCAGCAGTGGCTCTAGCGGGCCCACCTACGAGCAGTACTTC
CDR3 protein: CASSGSSGPTYEQYF

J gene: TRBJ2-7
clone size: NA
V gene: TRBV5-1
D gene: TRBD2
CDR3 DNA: TGCGCCAGCAGCTTGGTATTGCTAGCGGGTTCCTACGAGCAGTACTTC
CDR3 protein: CASSLVLLAGSYEQYF

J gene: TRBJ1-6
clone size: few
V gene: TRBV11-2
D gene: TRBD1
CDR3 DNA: TGTGCCAGCAGCCCCGGGACAGGGAGGACCTATAATTCACCCCTCCACTTT
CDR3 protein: CASSPGTGRTYNSPLHF